The source of this T cell receptor beta chain is a study of PD-1 blockade in mismatch repair-deficient tumors. Background on the study: Patients had 12 to 13 mismatch repair-deficient cancer types and were previously treated and progressing.

Trimming shortened V by 2 bases and J by 1 base, and 18 bases separated the two germline ends. The germline CDR1 and CDR2 sequences are LNHDA and SQIVND (reference sequence). The CDR3 contains 19 residues. PCR or immunohistochemistry showed mismatch repair deficiency in every enrolled patient. TCRs were sequenced from a few patients responding to pembrolizumab. With regard to this clone: The antigen is undetermined.

Clones were read by immunoSEQ multiplex PCR, and TCRdb kept only the in-frame ones, dropping some. The sample has some 120,000 clones; 88% are singletons. Study outcomes and limitations: Tumor-resident clones, often absent from pretreatment blood, expanded after pembrolizumab and then contracted.

This specimen consisted of peripheral blood, obtained approximately 72 weeks after starting pembrolizumab. The sequence derives from an adult with mismatch repair-deficient cancer. The chain combines TRBV19 with TRBJ2-6; D is possibly TRBD1 or TRBD2 (5 bases each). CDR3 DNA: TGTGCCAGTAGTATACAACATGGGGGACCGAGATCTGGGGCCAACGTCCTGACTTTC. Protein: CASSIQHGGPRSGANVLTF.